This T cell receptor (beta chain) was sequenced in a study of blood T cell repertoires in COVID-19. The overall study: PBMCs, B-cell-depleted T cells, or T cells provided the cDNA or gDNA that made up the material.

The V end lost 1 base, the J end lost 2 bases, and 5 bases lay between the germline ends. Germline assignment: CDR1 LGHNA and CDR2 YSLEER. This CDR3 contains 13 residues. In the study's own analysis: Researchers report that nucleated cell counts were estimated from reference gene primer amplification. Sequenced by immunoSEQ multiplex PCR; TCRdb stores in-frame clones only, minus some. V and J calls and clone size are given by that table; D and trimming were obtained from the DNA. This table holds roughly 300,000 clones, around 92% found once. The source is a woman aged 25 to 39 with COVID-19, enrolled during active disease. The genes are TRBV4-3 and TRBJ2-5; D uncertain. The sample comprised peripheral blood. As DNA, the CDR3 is TGCGCCAGCAGCCAAGCTAGGCAAGAGACCCAGTACTTC. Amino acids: CASSQARQETQYF.